This T cell receptor (beta chain) was recovered during a study of cytomegalovirus exposure and HLA in healthy donors. In the study overall: Findings of an earlier analysis included around 100 million unique TCR beta sequences from 200 million or so T cells.

Vbeta (60) and Jbeta (13) primers were used in the PCR. Assay used: immunoSEQ multiplex PCR; TCRdb lists only in-frame clones, some missing. Found here are 100,000 to 150,000 clones; the top ten clones hold around 1.5%. The CDR3 has 14 amino acids. Germline CDR1 and CDR2: KGHSH and LQKENI. Trimming cost V 2 bases and J 6 bases, with 13 bases left between them. The specimen sequenced was PBMCs. The rearrangement joins TRBV18 to TRBJ1-2, with D tentatively TRBD1 (6 bases). The origin of this receptor is a woman between 40 and 50 years old in good health and CMV-seronegative. The CDR3 is CASSPNLGADGYTF. The CDR3 DNA reads TGTGCCAGCTCACCAAATTTGGGGGCGGATGGCTACACCTTC.